The rows below give T cell receptor beta chains drawn from one sample of a study of somatic mutations in cytotoxic T cells in rheumatoid arthritis. The repertoire was sequenced with immunoSEQ multiplex PCR; TCRdb's copy has only in-frame clones and lacks some. The table shows roughly 9,000 clones, with about 80% occurring only once. The sequenced sample was CD8+ T cells sorted from blood. These receptors all come from a woman aged 45-60 years in good health. Each CDR3 is given with its conserved first and last residue. A D gene is named only where the DNA matches it firmly.

TRBJ2-1 | TRBD2 | TRBV7-9 | TGTGCCAGCAGCTTAGCACTCATCGGGGGGGGGAATGAGCAGTTCTTC | CASSLALIGGGNEQFF
TRBJ2-2 | TRBD2 | TRBV9 | TGTGCCAGCAGCGTAGCAGCTAGCGGGGGGCCAAACACCGGGGAGCTGTTTTTT | CASSVAASGGPNTGELFF
TRBJ2-1 | TRBD2 | TRBV19 | TGTGCCAGTAGTTGGGAGAGCGGGGGGGCCTATGAGCAGTTCTTC | CASSWESGGAYEQFF
TRBJ1-4 | . | TRBV6-5 | TGTGCCAGCAGTTTGACAACGACTAATGAAAAACTGTTTTTT | CASSLTTTNEKLFF
TRBJ2-7 | TRBD2 | TRBV18 | TGTGCCAGCCCTGGACTAGAAACCCTATACGAGCAGTACTTC | CASPGLETLYEQYF
TRBJ2-7 | . | TRBV9 | TGTGCCAGCAGCTGGGGGGGTGGGGGGCGAGAGCAGTACTTC | CASSWGGGGREQYF
TRBJ2-1 | . | TRBV7-9 | TGTGCCAGCAGCCTCCGGGACATCTGGGATGAGCAGTTCTTC | CASSLRDIWDEQFF
TRBJ2-7 | . | TRBV7-9 | TGTGCCAGCAGCTTAGTTGGGGACTTTCGATACGAGCAGTACTTC | CASSLVGDFRYEQYF
TRBJ2-1 | TRBD1 | TRBV18 | TGTGCCAGCTCACCAGGGACAGGGAGCTACAATGAGCAGTTCTTC | CASSPGTGSYNEQFF
TRBJ1-1 | TRBD1 | TRBV6-6 | TGTGCCAGCATCGAACCTAGGACAGGGCCAAACACTGAAGCTTTCTTT | CASIEPRTGPNTEAFF
TRBJ2-7 | TRBD2 | TRBV7-2 | TGTGCCAGCAGCTTTTTTAGCGGGGACTCCTACGAGCAGTACTTC | CASSFFSGDSYEQYF